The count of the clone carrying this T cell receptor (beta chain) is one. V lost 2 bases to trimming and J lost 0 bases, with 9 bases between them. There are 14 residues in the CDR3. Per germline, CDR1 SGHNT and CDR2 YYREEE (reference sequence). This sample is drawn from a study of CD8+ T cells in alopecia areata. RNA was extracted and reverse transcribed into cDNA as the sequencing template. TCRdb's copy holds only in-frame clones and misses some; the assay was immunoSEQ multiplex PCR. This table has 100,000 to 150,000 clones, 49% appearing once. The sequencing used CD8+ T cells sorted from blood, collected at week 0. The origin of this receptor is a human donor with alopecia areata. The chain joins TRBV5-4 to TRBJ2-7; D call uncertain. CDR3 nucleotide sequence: TGTGCCAGCAGCTTAAGGGATAGCTCCTACGAGCAGTACTTC. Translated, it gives CASSLRDSSYEQYF.